This T cell receptor (beta chain) was observed in a study of T cell repertoires in cytomegalovirus infection (dated by TCRdb to between 2018 and 2021). Regarding the complete study: Alongside well-studied HLA-B-restricted epitopes, the peptide stimulations were aimed at recently identified HLA-C-restricted CMV epitopes, whose presentation resists viral immunomodulation. Because public TCR beta signatures pointed to carriage of CMV infection together with the matching HLA type, the HLA type of each donor mattered for the analysis. What the authors observed across the whole study: In both this cohort and an independent cohort of 352 donors, the cumulative frequency of public TCR beta family members distinguished carriers of CMV infection plus the relevant HLA type. The ex vivo response was dominated by HLA-C-restricted CMV-specific TCR beta clonotypes, and the single most frequent clonotype in two of eight donors was supplied by these HLA-C-restricted clonotypes.

Sequenced using an Illumina HiSeq 1500. The public sequencing data were trimmed at Q25 with fastp and processed into clonotypes with MiXCR by TCRdb, which kept only in-frame beta chains. CDR3 protein sequences are deduplicated, and each keeps its most common genes and DNA. In all, the sample holds about 58,000 distinct CDR3 sequences, and around a fifth of those were seen once. The ten largest clones add up to around 60% of the sample. CDR1 and CDR2, per the germline V gene, are SGHDN and FVKESK. From its cysteine to its phenylalanine, the CDR3 spans 16 amino acids. Only the CDR3 DNA stays, 48 bases, in frame from base 1. V loses 1 base, J loses 5 bases, and the germline ends lie 15 bases apart. What this sample's treatment or condition label stands for: in vitro stimulation with specific CMV peptide epitopes to enrich CMV-specific T cells. About this clonotype itself: The antigen this receptor binds is unknown. Per-base quality was not reported, and no clone a single base away is much larger than it.

The TCR originated in a human donor in good health (CMV status not recorded). Some clones in this sample may be carry-over from other donors' samples. The chain is made from TRBV14 and TRBJ2-1; the D segment cannot be called with confidence. The source was CD8+ T cells from cultured PBMCs, collected from culture after CMV antigen stimulation. The CDR3 reads as follows: CASSQVGGLRDNEQFF. The DNA sequence is given as TGTGCCAGCAGCCAAGTTGGCGGTTTAAGGGACAATGAGCAGTTCTTC.